The clone carrying this T cell receptor (beta chain) was seen repeatedly, ten times or more. Using a J-beta primer mix together with a sample-barcoded 5' primer, a second PCR was run for roughly 6 to 11 cycles. Via MiXCR, TCRdb re-called the 5' RACE reads, giving one row per CDR3 protein. Of approximately 810,000 distinct CDR3 sequences in the sample, 29% are singletons; the top ten hold roughly 17%. The sample originates from a study of blood T cells in healthy people across ages. The CDR3 runs to 12 residues. Germline loops: CDR1 DFQATT, CDR2 SNEGSKA (reference sequence). V was cut by 4 bases and J by 0 bases, with 6 bases left in between. At least 5 micrograms of total RNA were extracted per sample.

The source is a woman of 80 years or more in good health. The rearrangement joins TRBV20-1 to TRBJ1-2, with D perhaps matching TRBD1 (6 bases). The sample taken for sequencing was blood. The CDR3 spells CSATGANYGYTF. CDR3 DNA: TGCAGTGCTACAGGGGCTAACTATGGCTACACCTTC.